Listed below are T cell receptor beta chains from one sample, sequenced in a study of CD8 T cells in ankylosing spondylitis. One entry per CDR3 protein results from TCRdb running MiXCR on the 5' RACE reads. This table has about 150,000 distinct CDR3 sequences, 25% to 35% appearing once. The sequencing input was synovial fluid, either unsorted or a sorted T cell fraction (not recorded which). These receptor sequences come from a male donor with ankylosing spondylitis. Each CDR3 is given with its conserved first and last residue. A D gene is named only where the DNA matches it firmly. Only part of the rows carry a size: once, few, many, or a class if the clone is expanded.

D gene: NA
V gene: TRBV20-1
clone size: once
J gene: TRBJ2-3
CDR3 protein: CSARDRILNTQYF
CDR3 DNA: TGCAGTGCTAGAGATCGCATCCTAAATACGCAGTATTTT

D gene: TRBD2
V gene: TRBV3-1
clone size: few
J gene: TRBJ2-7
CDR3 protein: CASSHGTSGYEQYF
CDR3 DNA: TGTGCCAGCAGCCACGGGACTAGCGGCTACGAGCAGTACTTC

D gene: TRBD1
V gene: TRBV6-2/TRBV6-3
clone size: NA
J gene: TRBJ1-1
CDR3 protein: CASSDRTGGLNTEAFF
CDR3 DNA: TGTGCCAGCAGTGACCGGACAGGGGGGTTGAACACTGAAGCTTTCTTT

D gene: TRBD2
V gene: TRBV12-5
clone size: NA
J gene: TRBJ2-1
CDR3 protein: CASGESGRGGQQFF
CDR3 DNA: TGTGCTAGTGGTGAGAGCGGGAGAGGGGGTCAGCAGTTCTTC

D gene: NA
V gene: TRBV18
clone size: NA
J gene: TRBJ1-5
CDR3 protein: CASQTGLGQPQHF
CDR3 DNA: TGTGCCAGCCAAACAGGGTTGGGTCAGCCCCAGCATTTT

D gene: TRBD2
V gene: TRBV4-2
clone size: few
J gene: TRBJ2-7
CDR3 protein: CASSRNPGTSEKSYEQYF
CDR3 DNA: TGTGCCAGCAGCCGCAACCCTGGGACTAGCGAAAAGTCCTACGAGCAGTACTTC

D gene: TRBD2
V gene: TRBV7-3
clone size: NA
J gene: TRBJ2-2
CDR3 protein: CASSTTSGRAAGELFF
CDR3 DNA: TGTGCCAGCAGCACCACTAGCGGGAGGGCCGCCGGGGAGCTGTTTTTT

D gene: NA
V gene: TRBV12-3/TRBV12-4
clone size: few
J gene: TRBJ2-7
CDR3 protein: CASSSTPGPYEQYF
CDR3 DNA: TGTGCCAGCAGTTCTACTCCTGGGCCCTACGAGCAGTACTTC

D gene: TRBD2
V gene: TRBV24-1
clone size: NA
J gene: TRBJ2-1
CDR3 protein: CATSDRTSGSLDEQFF
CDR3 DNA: TGTGCCACCAGTGACAGGACTAGCGGGAGTTTGGATGAGCAGTTCTTC

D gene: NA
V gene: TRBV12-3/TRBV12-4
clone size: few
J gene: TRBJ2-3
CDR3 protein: CASRPIGRITQYF
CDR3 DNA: TGTGCCAGCAGGCCCATTGGAAGGATTACGCAGTATTTT

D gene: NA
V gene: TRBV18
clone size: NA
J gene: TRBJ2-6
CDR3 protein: CASSPGESGANVLTF
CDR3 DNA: TGTGCCAGCTCACCAGGGGAATCTGGGGCCAACGTCCTGACTTTC

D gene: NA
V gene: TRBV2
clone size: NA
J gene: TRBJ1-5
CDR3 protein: CASSGNGGEGQPQHF
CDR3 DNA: TGTGCCAGCAGTGGAAATGGCGGTGAGGGTCAGCCCCAGCATTTT

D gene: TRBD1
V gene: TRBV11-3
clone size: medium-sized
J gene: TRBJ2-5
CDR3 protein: CASSIGTGVNQETQYF
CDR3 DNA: TGTGCCAGCAGCATTGGGACAGGGGTAAACCAAGAGACCCAGTACTTC

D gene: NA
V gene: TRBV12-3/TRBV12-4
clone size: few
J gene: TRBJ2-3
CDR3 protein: CASTHSAKRTDTQYF
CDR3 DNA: TGTGCCAGCACCCATAGCGCGAAGCGCACAGATACGCAGTATTTT

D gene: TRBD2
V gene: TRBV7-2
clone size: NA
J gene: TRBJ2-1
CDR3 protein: CASSWGTSGYNEQFF
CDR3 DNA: TGTGCCAGCAGCTGGGGGACTAGCGGGTACAATGAGCAGTTCTTC

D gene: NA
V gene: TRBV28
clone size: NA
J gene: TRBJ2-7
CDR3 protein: CASSPPLYEQYF
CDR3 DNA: TGTGCCAGCAGTCCTCCCCTCTACGAGCAGTACTTC

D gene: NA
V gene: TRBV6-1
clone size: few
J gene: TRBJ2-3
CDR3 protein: CASSEALSGNTDTQYF
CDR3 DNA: TGTGCCAGCAGTGAAGCGCTCTCCGGAAACACAGATACGCAGTATTTT

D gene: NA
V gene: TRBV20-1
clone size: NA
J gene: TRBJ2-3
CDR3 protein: CSARADTQYF
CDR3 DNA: TGCAGTGCTAGGGCAGATACGCAGTATTTT

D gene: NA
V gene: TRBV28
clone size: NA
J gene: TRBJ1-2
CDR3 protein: CASTRLGNYGYTF
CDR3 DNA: TGTGCCAGCACCCGCTTGGGTAACTATGGCTACACCTTC

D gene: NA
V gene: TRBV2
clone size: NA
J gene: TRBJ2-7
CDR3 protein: CASSDLGVPPYEQYF
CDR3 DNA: TGTGCCAGCAGTGACCTCGGGGTTCCCCCCTACGAGCAGTACTTC

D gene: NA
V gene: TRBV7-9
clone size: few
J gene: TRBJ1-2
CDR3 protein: CASSTGTLGGYTF
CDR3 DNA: TGTGCCAGCAGCACGGGAACCCTCGGGGGCTACACCTTC

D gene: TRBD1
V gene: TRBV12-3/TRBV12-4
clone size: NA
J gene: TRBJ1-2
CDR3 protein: CASSYTGGGYGYTF
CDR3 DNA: TGTGCCAGCAGTTATACAGGGGGCGGCTATGGCTACACCTTC

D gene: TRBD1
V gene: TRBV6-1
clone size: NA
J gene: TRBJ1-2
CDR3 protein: CASRLTGGAENYGYTF
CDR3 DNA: TGTGCCAGCAGGCTCACAGGGGGCGCAGAGAACTATGGCTACACCTTC

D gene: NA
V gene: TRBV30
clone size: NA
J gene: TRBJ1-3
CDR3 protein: CAWSYPFSGNTIYF
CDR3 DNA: TGTGCCTGGAGTTACCCCTTCTCTGGAAACACCATATATTTT